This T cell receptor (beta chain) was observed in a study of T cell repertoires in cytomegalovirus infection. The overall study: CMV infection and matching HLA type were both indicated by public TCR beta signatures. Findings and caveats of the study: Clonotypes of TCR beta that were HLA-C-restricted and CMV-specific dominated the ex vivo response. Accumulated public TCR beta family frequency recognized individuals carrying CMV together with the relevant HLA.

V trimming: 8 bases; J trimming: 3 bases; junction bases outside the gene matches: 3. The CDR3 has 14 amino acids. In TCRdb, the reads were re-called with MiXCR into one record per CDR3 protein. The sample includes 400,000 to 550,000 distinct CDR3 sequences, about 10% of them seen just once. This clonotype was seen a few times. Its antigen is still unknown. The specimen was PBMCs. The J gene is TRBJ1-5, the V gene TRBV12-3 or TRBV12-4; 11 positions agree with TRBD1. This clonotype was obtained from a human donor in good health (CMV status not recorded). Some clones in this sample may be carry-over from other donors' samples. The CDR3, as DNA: TGTGCCAGCCGGACAGGGGGCGACAATCAGCCCCAGCATTTT. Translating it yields CASRTGGDNQPQHF.